The clone carrying this TCR beta chain was observed a single time. No antigen is known for it. The libraries were made with immunoSEQ v3.0 at survey level. Clones were read by immunoSEQ multiplex PCR, and TCRdb kept only the in-frame ones, dropping some. The top ten hold more than 15% of the sample, which has fewer than 20,000 clones, roughly 80% seen once. The source of the sample is a study of long-term antiretroviral therapy in people with HIV. Whole-study results and caveats: Within the repertoire, clones expanded before ART were dominant at all time points. Spans of CDR3 length were tighter for HIV repertoires than for controls.

All donors provided no fewer than one pre-ART and no fewer than two post-ART PBMC samples. Cryopreserved PBMC samples of about 0.9-10 million cells were used for DNA extraction. CDR3 length equals 13 residues. Trimming removed 5 bases from V and 8 bases from J, with 13 bases in between. Germline CDR1 reads KGHSH; CDR2 reads LQKENI. The sequence came from a woman between 18 and 30 years old with HIV. J is TRBJ2-1 and V is TRBV18; possible D gene TRBD2, 5 bases. The source material was unsorted PBMCs, sampled 0.6 years after starting antiretroviral therapy. CDR3 coding DNA: TGTGCCAGCTCAAATCGGGATGGGGATGAGCAGTTCTTC. It encodes CASSNRDGDEQFF.